Detailed here is one T cell receptor (beta chain). Germline V gene data show CDR1 as LGHNA and CDR2 as YNFKEQ. This CDR3 comprises 17 residues. Deletions cut 4 bases from V and 6 bases from J, with 21 bases between. The data derive from a study of T-cell memory formation after mild COVID-19. Each CDR3 protein gets one entry after TCRdb re-called the 5' RACE reads with MiXCR. The data show about 150,000 distinct CDR3 sequences, under 30% seen once. The rearrangement uses TRBV4-2 and TRBJ2-2; maybe TRBD1 (6 bases). This TCR was recovered from an adult woman who had mild COVID-19 (a few samples of this study predate the infection). Cell type and time point are not known. Sequenced input: PBMCs or a T cell subset sorted from them (not recorded which). The CDR3: CASSRPEGGVAPGELFF. The CDR3 DNA sequence: TGTGCCAGCAGCCGCCCGGAAGGGGGAGTGGCCCCCGGGGAGCTGTTTTTT.